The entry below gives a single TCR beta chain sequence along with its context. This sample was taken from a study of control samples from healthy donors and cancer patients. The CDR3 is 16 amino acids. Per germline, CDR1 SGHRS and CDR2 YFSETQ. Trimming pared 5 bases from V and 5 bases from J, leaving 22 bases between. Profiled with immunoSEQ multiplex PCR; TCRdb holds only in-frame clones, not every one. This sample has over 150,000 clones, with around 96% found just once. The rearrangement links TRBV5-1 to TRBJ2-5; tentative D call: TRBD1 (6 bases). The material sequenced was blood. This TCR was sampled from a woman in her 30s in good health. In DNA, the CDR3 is TGCGCCAGCAGTTACTCACAAGGACAGCTCGGGGAGACCCAGTACTTC. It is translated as CASSYSQGQLGETQYF.